The 14 T cell receptor beta chains below come from one sample, sequenced in a study of long-term antiretroviral therapy in people with HIV. Running of the v3.0 immunoSEQ assay took place at survey level. Data came from immunoSEQ multiplex PCR; TCRdb stores just in-frame clones and leaves some out. Of 29,000 or so clones detected, around 93% appear once; the ten largest clones hold less than 3%. This specimen consisted of unsorted PBMCs, obtained just over 7.3 years after starting antiretroviral therapy. Receptors originate from a man aged 50-59 years with HIV.

The V gene is TRBV19, the J gene TRBJ1-2, with 8 nucleotides matching TRBD1. The CDR3 has 15 residues. V dropped 7 bases and J dropped 8; count of bases not matched to a gene: 15. CDR1 is LNHDA and CDR2 is SQIVND in the germline V gene (reference sequence). The DNA for the CDR3 is TGTGCCAGTAAGAGGACAGGGTACGCCGAGGACGGCTACACCTTC. Translation: CASKRTGYAEDGYTF.

The CDR3 DNA follows: TGTGCCAGCAGTTCGGGACAGCTGAACACCGGGGAGCTGTTTTTT. Its protein is CASSSGQLNTGELFF. J is TRBJ2-2 and V is TRBV6-5, with TRBD1 matching over 7 bases. CDR1 is MNHEY, CDR2 SVGAGI, per germline. This CDR3 has 15 amino acids. Germline trimming cut 4 bases from V and 1 base from J; bases unmatched to any gene: 3.

This clone has a single count. CDR3 coding DNA: TGTGCCAGCAGGGCATATAGGGGAGAAGCTTTCTTT. Translated: CASRAYRGEAFF. The chain links TRBV2 to TRBJ1-1; possible D gene TRBD1, 5 bases. V lost 6 bases to trimming and J lost 8 bases, with 13 bases between them. CDR3 length: 12 residues. CDR1 is SNHLY and CDR2 is FYNNEI in the germline V gene.

The V gene is TRBV27, the J gene TRBJ1-5, with TRBD1 matching 10 bases. J lost 5 bases, V lost 4 bases, and 5 bases had no gene match. This CDR3 has 15 residues. The germline gives CDR1 MNHEY, CDR2 SMNVEV (reference sequence). The CDR3 DNA follows: TGTGCCAGCAGTTCTTCCGGGACAGGGGATCAGCCCCAGCATTTT. This gives the protein CASSSSGTGDQPQHF.

The V gene is TRBV10-3, the J gene TRBJ1-1, with TRBD1 matching over 7 bases. Germline CDR1 and CDR2: ENHRY and SYGVKD. CDR3 length: 16 residues. Trimming removed 4 bases from V and 4 bases from J; junction bases left unmatched: 12. The CDR3 sequence is CAISAPPGQRTTEAFF. The CDR3 DNA reads as TGTGCCATCAGTGCACCGCCGGGACAGAGGACCACTGAAGCTTTCTTT.

The rearrangement joins TRBV7-6 to TRBJ1-2; D gene uncertain. V was shortened by 5 bases and J by 2 bases, with 9 bases between the two germline ends. The length of the CDR3 is 13 residues. Germline CDR1 is SGHVS and CDR2 is FNYEAQ. The CDR3 sequence: CASSRTGNYGYTF. CDR3 DNA sequence: TGTGCCAGCAGCAGGACGGGAAACTATGGCTACACCTTC.

V and J are TRBV5-8 and TRBJ2-3, with D maybe TRBD1 (5 bases). CDR1 is SGHTS, CDR2 YDEGEE, per germline. The V gene lost 4 bases and the J gene lost 0 bases, with 12 bases spanning the gap. The CDR3 is 15 amino acids. CDR3 in amino acids: CASSRRAGSTDTQYF. For the CDR3, the DNA is TGTGCCAGCAGCCGCCGAGCAGGGAGCACAGATACGCAGTATTTT.

J is TRBJ2-1 and V is TRBV9; 10 nucleotides match TRBD2. V dropped 4 bases and J dropped 2; count of bases not matched to a gene: 12. CDR1 and CDR2 (germline): SGDLS, YYNGEE. The length of the CDR3 is 18 residues. The CDR3 coding sequence is TGTGCCAGCAGCCTTTCGTTTAGCGGGGGGTTGACCTACAATGAGCAGTTCTTC. It yields the protein CASSLSFSGGLTYNEQFF.

Here the CDR3 DNA reads TGTGCCAGCAGTCAAACAGGGGGCATAACTGAAGCTTTCTTT. As protein: CASSQTGGITEAFF. The V call is TRBV27, the J call TRBJ1-1; 9 nucleotides align to TRBD1. Per the germline V gene, CDR1 is MNHEY and CDR2 is SMNVEV (reference sequence). V lost 5 bases to trimming and J lost 5 bases; unmatched junction nucleotides: 6. This CDR3 has 14 residues.

The chain has TRBV11-2 and TRBJ2-3; D unclear. This CDR3 region has 12 residues. The V end was cut by 2 bases, the J end by 6 bases, with 6 bases between. CDR1 and CDR2 from the germline V gene are SGHAT and FQNNGV. In DNA form, the CDR3 reads TGTGCCAGCAGCTTAATGGGGGATACGCAGTATTTT. This codes for CASSLMGDTQYF.

This rearrangement joins TRBV6-1 to TRBJ1-5, with 7 bases fitting TRBD1. Per the germline V gene, CDR1 is MNHNS and CDR2 is SASEGT. The CDR3 runs 14 residues. Trimming removed 7 bases from V and 2 bases from J; junction bases left unmatched: 5. The CDR3 protein is CASTTGAGNQPQHF. In DNA form, the CDR3 reads TGTGCCAGCACAACAGGGGCTGGCAATCAGCCCCAGCATTTT.

The chain recombines TRBV6-1 with TRBJ1-6; no definite D call. In germline, CDR1 is MNHNS, CDR2 SASEGT. The CDR3 has 13 amino acids. Trimming left V 3 bases short and J 7 bases short, with 7 bases between. The CDR3 coding sequence is TGTGCCAGCAGTGATCGGACGAATTCACCCCTCCACTTT. Translating gives CASSDRTNSPLHF.

The V call is TRBV7-6, the J call TRBJ2-7; D assignment may be TRBD1 or TRBD2 (5 bases each). The CDR3 sequence is 13 residues long. The germline gives CDR1 SGHVS, CDR2 FNYEAQ. Deletions cut 0 bases from V and 7 bases from J, with 10 bases between. The CDR3 DNA follows: TGTGCCAGCAGCTTAGCCAGGGACGGGGAGCAGTACTTC. Protein: CASSLARDGEQYF.

Here the CDR3 reads CSVVSLAGFDEQFF. CDR3 bases: TGCAGCGTTGTGAGTCTAGCGGGGTTCGATGAGCAGTTCTTC. The gene calls are TRBV29-1 and TRBJ2-1; TRBD2 matches at 9 bases. With 4 bases clipped from V and 8 bases from J, the junction kept 9 bases outside the gene matches. The germline V gene has CDR1 SQVTM and CDR2 ANQGSEA. The CDR3 spans 14 residues.